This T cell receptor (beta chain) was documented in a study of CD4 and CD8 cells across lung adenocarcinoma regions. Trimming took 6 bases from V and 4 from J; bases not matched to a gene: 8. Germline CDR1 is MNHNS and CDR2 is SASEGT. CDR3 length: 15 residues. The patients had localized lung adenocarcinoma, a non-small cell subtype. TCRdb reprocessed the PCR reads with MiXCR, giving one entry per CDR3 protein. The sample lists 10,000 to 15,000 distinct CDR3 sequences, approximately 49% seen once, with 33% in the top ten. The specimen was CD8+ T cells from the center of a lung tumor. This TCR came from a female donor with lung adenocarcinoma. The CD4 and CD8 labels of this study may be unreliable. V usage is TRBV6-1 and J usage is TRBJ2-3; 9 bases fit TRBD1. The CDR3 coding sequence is TGTGCCAGCAGCAGAACAGGGGGCCTCTCAGATACGCAGTATTTT. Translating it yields CASSRTGGLSDTQYF.